This TCR beta chain emerged from a study of Graves' ophthalmopathy and Graves' hyperthyroidism. Isolation of PBMCs was performed using over 8.5 ml of fresh peripheral blood. This clonotype was found many times. CDR3 regions of TCR beta were amplified from RNA transcripts. First-round RT-PCR relied on HTBI primers, and a second-round multiplex PCR came next. MiXCR was run by TCRdb on the multiplex PCR reads, yielding one entry per CDR3 protein. The profile covers 600,000 to 650,000 distinct CDR3 sequences, with 20% to 25% appearing a single time and around 7% taken by the ten largest. The sample was peripheral blood. The receptor comes from a woman in her late teens or twenties with stable Graves' hyperthyroidism. Some clones in this sample may be carry-over from other donors' samples.

The CDR3 here is CASSLLSGATEAFF. CDR3 coding DNA: TGTGCCAGCAGCTTACTTTCAGGGGCCACTGAAGCTTTCTTT. The chain has TRBV7-2 and TRBJ1-1; D perhaps matches TRBD1 (6 bases). Germline V CDR1 and CDR2: SGHTA, FQGNSA. The CDR3 covers 14 residues. The V gene lost 2 bases and the J gene lost 4 bases, with 11 bases spanning the gap.